This T cell receptor (beta chain) was identified during a study of CD8+CD57+ T cells in acquired aplastic anemia. For sequencing, patients were chosen who had shown expansion of CD8+CD57+ cells by flow cytometry. The CDR3 spans 15 residues. CDR1 SGHRS and CDR2 YFSETQ come from the germline V gene. Using genomic DNA as the template, TCR beta VDJ and CDR3 profiling was carried out. TCRdb re-called the reads through MiXCR, storing one row per CDR3 protein. Here the sample spans hundreds of thousands of distinct CDR3 sequences, 45% to 65% being singletons. About this clonotype: Its antigen is still unknown. One end of the junction varies from germline; a read error may be responsible.

Points from the study as a whole: Sharing between patients and controls was observed for some 27 CD8+ CDR3 sequences.

V is TRBV5-1 and J is TRBJ2-2, with D unresolved. The source material was sorted CD4+, CD8+, or CD8+CD57+ T cells (not recorded which) from PBMCs. The source is a human donor with aplastic anemia. CDR3: CASSEYGQNTGELFF. CDR3 DNA: TGTGCCAGCAGTGAATATGGTCAGAACACCGGGGAGCTGTTTTTT.